The rows below give T cell receptor beta chains drawn from one sample of a study of CD8+ T cells in alopecia areata. Only in-frame clones appear in the TCRdb table, and some are missing; sequencing was by immunoSEQ multiplex PCR. Among 150,000 to 200,000 clones listed, roughly 60% were seen once. The sample consisted of CD4+ T cells sorted from blood, taken at week 24, from a patient treated with tofacitinib. The receptors were gathered from a human donor with alopecia areata. The CDR3 runs from the conserved cysteine through the conserved F or W. A D gene is named only where the DNA matches it firmly. Rows give clone size only sometimes, using once, few, many, or a class for an expanded clone.

TRBV10-3	.	TRBJ2-6	.	CAIKESSGANVLTF	TGTGCCATCAAAGAAAGCTCTGGGGCCAACGTCCTGACTTTC
TRBV11-2	.	TRBJ2-2	.	CASSPIRAGSSPGELFF	TGTGCCAGCAGCCCTATTCGGGCAGGGTCGTCTCCCGGGGAGCTGTTTTTT
TRBV5-1	.	TRBJ1-6	.	CASSNTGTGSPLHF	TGCGCCAGCAGCAACACAGGGACCGGTTCACCCCTCCACTTT
TRBV29-1	few	TRBJ2-3	.	CSVVGGTDTQYF	TGCAGCGTTGTCGGGGGCACAGATACGCAGTATTTT
TRBV15	.	TRBJ1-5	.	CATSTHRVNQPQHF	TGTGCCACCAGCACCCACAGGGTAAATCAGCCCCAGCATTTT
TRBV30	.	TRBJ1-3	.	CAWILGDRNTIYF	TGTGCCTGGATATTGGGGGACAGAAACACCATATATTTT
TRBV30	few	TRBJ1-2	.	CAWSVGSRYTF	TGTGCCTGGAGTGTGGGCAGCCGCTACACCTTC
TRBV5-4	.	TRBJ2-7	.	CASSLGVRQEYEQYF	TGTGCCAGCAGCTTGGGCGTTCGGCAAGAATACGAGCAGTACTTC
TRBV6-5	.	TRBJ1-5	.	CASSQHQPQHF	TGTGCCAGCAGTCAACATCAGCCCCAGCATTTT
TRBV5-1	few	TRBJ2-2	.	CASSETVSSGELFF	TGCGCCAGCAGCGAAACAGTGTCGAGCGGGGAGCTGTTTTTT
TRBV27	once	TRBJ1-1	.	CASSLYPGITEAFF	TGTGCCAGCAGTTTATATCCGGGGATCACTGAAGCTTTCTTT
TRBV6-6	.	TRBJ1-5	.	CASSIQGNQPQHF	TGTGCCAGCAGTATCCAGGGAAATCAGCCCCAGCATTTT
TRBV30	.	TRBJ1-1	TRBD1	CAWSDGTGRTEAFF	TGTGCCTGGAGCGACGGGACAGGGAGGACTGAAGCTTTCTTT
TRBV30	.	TRBJ2-3	TRBD1	CAWRWDSGGDTQYF	TGTGCCTGGAGATGGGACAGCGGTGGGGATACGCAGTATTTT
TRBV29-1	.	TRBJ1-2	TRBD1	CSVLTETGVLGYTF	TGCAGCGTTCTAACAGAGACAGGGGTCCTTGGCTACACCTTC
TRBV4-3	.	TRBJ2-7	.	CASSQDFGDEQYF	TGCGCCAGCAGCCAAGATTTCGGGGACGAGCAGTACTTC
TRBV15	.	TRBJ1-4	.	CATSRADDEKLFF	TGTGCCACCAGCAGGGCAGACGATGAAAAACTGTTTTTT
TRBV9	.	TRBJ2-3	.	CASSPGASDTQYF	TGTGCCAGCAGCCCCGGCGCCTCAGATACGCAGTATTTT
TRBV5-1	once	TRBJ2-7	.	CASSKGTYF	TGCGCCAGCAGTAAGGGGACGTACTTC
TRBV30	.	TRBJ2-6	.	CAWSVRSSGANVLTF	TGTGCCTGGAGTGTGCGGAGCTCTGGGGCCAACGTCCTGACTTTC
TRBV2	few	TRBJ2-1	.	CASSERRTVTGNEQFF	TGTGCCAGCAGTGAAAGGCGGACTGTGACGGGGAATGAGCAGTTCTTC
TRBV21-1	.	TRBJ1-2	.	CASSKSASPGRCF	TGTGCCAGCAGCAAATCGGCCAGTCCAGGGCGCTGCTTC
TRBV2	.	TRBJ1-2	.	CASSELRNYGYTF	TGTGCCAGCAGTGAATTAAGGAACTATGGCTACACCTTC
TRBV9	.	TRBJ2-2	TRBD2	CASSVGSGGTTYTGELFF	TGTGCCAGCAGCGTCGGTAGCGGGGGGACAACCTACACCGGGGAGCTGTTTTTT
TRBV7-3	few	TRBJ2-2	.	CASSLRGTGELFF	TGTGCCAGCAGCCTCAGGGGCACCGGGGAGCTGTTTTTT
TRBV30	.	TRBJ2-7	TRBD1	CAWRWGDRPDEQYF	TGTGCCTGGCGGTGGGGGGACAGGCCCGACGAGCAGTACTTC
TRBV5-6	.	TRBJ1-1	.	CASSLPGAGTEAFF	TGTGCCAGCAGCTTGCCAGGGGCTGGCACTGAAGCTTTCTTT
TRBV7-3	.	TRBJ2-5	TRBD1	CASSKTTGGGETQYF	TGTGCCAGCAGCAAAACAACAGGGGGCGGTGAGACCCAGTACTTC
TRBV25-1	.	TRBJ1-1	.	CASSGHRNTEAFF	TGTGCCAGCAGTGGACACAGGAACACTGAAGCTTTCTTT
TRBV5-6	.	TRBJ1-3	.	CASSSTDIDTIYF	TGTGCCAGCAGCTCCACCGACATTGACACCATATATTTT